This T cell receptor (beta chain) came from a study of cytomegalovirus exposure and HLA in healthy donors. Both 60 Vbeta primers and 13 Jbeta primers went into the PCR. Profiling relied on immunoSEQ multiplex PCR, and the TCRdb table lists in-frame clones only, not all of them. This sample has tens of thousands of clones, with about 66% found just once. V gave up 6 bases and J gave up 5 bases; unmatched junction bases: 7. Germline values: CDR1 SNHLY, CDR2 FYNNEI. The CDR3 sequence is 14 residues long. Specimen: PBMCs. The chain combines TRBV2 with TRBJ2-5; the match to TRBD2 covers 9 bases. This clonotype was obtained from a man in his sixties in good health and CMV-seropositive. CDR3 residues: CASRGSGGRETQYF. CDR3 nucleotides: TGTGCCAGCAGAGGTAGCGGGGGACGGGAGACCCAGTACTTC.